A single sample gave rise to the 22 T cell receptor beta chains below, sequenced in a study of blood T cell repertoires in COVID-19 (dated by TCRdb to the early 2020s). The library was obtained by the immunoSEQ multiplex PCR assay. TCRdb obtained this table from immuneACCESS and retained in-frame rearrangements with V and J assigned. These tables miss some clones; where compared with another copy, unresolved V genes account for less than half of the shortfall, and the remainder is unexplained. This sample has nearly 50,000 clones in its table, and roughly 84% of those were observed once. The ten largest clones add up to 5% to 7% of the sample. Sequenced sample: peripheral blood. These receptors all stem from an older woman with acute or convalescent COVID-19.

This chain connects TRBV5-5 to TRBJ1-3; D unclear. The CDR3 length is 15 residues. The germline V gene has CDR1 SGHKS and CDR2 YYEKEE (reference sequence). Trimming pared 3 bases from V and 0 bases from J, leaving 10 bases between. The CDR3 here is CASSSGSSSGNTIYF. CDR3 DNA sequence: TGTGCCAGCAGCTCCGGGAGCTCCTCTGGAAACACCATATATTTT.

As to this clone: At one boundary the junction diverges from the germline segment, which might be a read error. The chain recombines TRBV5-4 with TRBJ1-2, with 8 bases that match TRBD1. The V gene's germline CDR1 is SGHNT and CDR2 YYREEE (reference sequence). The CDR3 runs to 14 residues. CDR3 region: CASSLGQELYRYTF. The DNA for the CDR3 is TGTGCCAGCAGTTTGGGACAGGAGCTCTATCGCTACACCTTC.

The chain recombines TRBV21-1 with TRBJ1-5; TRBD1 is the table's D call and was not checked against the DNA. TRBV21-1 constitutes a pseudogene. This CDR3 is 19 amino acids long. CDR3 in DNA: TGTGCCAGCAGCAAAGTGGGCCGGGACAGGGCGCCCGGCAATCAGCCCCAGCATTTT. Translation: CASSKVGRDRAPGNQPQHF.

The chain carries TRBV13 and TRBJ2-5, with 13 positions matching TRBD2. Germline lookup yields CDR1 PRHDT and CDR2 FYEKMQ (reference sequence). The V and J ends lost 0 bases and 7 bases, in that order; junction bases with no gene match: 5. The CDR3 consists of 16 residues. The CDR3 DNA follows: TGTGCCAGCAGCTTAGGAACTAGCGGGGGGGCGATGACCCAGTACTTC. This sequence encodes CASSLGTSGGAMTQYF.

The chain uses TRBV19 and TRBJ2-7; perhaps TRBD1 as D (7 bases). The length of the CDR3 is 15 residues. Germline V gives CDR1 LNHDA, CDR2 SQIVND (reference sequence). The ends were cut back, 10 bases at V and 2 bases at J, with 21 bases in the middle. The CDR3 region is CATTPRTGGAYEQYF. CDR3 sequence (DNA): TGTGCCACTACGCCCAGGACAGGCGGGGCCTACGAGCAGTACTTC.

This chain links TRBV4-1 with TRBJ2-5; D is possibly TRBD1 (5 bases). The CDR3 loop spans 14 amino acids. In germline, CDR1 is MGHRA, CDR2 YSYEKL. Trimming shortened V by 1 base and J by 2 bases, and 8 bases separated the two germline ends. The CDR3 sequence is CASSQGQIQETQYF. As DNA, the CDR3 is TGCGCCAGCAGCCAAGGACAGATTCAAGAGACCCAGTACTTC.

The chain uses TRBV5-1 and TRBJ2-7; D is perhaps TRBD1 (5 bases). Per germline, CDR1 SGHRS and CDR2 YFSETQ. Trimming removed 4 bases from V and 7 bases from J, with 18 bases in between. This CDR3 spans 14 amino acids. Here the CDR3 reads CASSRGQGREEQYF. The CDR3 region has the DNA TGCGCCAGCAGCAGAGGACAAGGGCGAGAGGAGCAGTACTTC.

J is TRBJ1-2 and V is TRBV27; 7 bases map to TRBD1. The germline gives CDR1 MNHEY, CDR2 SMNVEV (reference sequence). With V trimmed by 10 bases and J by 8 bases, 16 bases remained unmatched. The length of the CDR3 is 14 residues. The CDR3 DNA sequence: TGTGCCACCCGGGATAGGGGGCCCACCTGGGGCTACACCTTC. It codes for CATRDRGPTWGYTF.

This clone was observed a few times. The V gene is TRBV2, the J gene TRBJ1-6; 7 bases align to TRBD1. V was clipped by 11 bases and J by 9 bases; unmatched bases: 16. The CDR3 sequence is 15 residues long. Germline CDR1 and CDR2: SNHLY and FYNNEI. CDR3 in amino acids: CAGRYEQGPSSPLHF. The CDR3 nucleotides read TGTGCCGGCCGATACGAACAGGGGCCGAGTTCACCCCTCCACTTT.

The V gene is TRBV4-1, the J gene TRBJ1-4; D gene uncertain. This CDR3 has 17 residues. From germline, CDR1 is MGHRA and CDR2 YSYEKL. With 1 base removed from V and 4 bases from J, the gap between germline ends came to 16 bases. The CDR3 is CASSQGVVGGNNEKLFF. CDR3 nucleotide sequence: TGCGCCAGCAGCCAAGGGGTGGTCGGAGGAAATAATGAAAAACTGTTTTTT.

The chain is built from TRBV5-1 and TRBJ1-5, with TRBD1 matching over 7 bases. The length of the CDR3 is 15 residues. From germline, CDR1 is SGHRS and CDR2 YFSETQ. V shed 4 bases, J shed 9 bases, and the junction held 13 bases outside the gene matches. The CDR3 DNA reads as TGCGCCAGCAGCATTGGAGGGGACAGCCCCTGGCCCCAGCATTTT. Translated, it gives CASSIGGDSPWPQHF.

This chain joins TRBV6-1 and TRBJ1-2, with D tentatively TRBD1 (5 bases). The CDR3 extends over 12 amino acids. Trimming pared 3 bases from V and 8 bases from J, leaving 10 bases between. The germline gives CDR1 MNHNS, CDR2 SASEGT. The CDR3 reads CASSDRVGGYTF. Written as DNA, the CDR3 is TGTGCCAGCAGTGACAGGGTGGGCGGCTACACCTTC.

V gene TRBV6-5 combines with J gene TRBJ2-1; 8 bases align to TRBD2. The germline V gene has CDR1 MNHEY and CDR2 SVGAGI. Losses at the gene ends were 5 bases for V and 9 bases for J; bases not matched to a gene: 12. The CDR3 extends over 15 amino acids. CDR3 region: CASSPQAGALGEQFF. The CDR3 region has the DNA TGTGCCAGCAGTCCTCAAGCGGGAGCCCTCGGTGAGCAGTTCTTC.

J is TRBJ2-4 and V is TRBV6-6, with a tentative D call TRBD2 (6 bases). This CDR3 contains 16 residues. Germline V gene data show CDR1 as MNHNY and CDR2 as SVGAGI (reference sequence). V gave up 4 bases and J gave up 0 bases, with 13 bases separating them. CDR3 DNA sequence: TGTGCCAGCAGTTGGGCCGTGGGAGGAGCCAAAAACATTCAGTACTTC. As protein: CASSWAVGGAKNIQYF.

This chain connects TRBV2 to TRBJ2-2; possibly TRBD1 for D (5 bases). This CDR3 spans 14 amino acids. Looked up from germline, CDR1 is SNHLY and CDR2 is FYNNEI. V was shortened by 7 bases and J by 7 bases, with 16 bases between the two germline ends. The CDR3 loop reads CASMLQGLNGELFF. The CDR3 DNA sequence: TGTGCCAGCATGCTTCAGGGTTTGAACGGGGAGCTGTTTTTT.

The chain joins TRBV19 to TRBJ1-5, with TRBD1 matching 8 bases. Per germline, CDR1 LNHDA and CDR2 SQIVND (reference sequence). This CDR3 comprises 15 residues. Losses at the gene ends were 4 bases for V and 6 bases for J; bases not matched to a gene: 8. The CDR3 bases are TGTGCCAGTAGTACCAGACAGGGGTCAGGTCAGCCCCAGCATTTT. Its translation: CASSTRQGSGQPQHF.

The CDR3 loop is CASSERVSTDTQYF. The CDR3, as DNA: TGTGCCAGCAGCGAGCGGGTCAGCACAGATACGCAGTATTTT. The genes are TRBV7-3 and TRBJ2-3, with D possibly TRBD2 on 6 matching bases. From germline, CDR1 is SGHTA and CDR2 FQGTGA. V lost 5 bases to trimming and J lost 0 bases, with 9 bases between them. The CDR3 has 14 residues.

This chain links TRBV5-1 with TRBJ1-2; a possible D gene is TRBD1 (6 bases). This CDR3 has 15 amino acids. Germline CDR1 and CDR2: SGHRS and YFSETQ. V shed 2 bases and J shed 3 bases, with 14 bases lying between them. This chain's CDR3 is CASSFSTGRDYGYTF. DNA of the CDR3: TGCGCCAGCAGCTTCTCCACAGGGAGGGACTATGGCTACACCTTC.

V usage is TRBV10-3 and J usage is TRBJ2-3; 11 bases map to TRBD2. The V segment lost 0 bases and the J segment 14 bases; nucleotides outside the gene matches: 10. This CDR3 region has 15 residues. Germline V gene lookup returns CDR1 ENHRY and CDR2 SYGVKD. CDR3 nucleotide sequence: TGTGCCATCAGTGAGTCGAAGGTAGCGGGGGGGCCGGGGTATTTT. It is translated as CAISESKVAGGPGYF.

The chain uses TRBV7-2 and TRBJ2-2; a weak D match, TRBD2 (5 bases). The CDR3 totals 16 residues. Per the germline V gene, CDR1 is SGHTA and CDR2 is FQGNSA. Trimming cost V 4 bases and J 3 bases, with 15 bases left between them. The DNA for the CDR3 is TGTGCCAGCAGCTATCGGGCGGGCTTGGACACCGGGGAGCTGTTTTTT. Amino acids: CASSYRAGLDTGELFF.

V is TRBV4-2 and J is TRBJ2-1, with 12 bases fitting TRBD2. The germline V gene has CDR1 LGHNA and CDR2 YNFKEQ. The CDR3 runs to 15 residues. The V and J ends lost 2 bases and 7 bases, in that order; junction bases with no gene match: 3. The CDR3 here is CASSQLAGGPNEQFF. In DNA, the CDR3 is TGTGCCAGCAGCCAACTAGCGGGAGGGCCTAATGAGCAGTTCTTC.

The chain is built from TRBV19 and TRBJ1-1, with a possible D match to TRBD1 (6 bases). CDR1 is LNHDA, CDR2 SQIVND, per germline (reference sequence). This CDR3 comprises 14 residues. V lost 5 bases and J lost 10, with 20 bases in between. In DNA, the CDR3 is TGTGCCAGTAGTGTCCGGACAGCGTTCTCTGGAGCTTTCTTT. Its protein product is CASSVRTAFSGAFF.